This T cell receptor (beta chain) was identified in a study of vaccination effects on CD4 cells after COVID-19. The repertoire was sequenced with immunoSEQ multiplex PCR; TCRdb's copy has only in-frame clones and lacks some. The profile shows more than 30,000 clones, roughly 80% of them singletons. Cultured cells yielded isolated CD4+ T cells after 10 days. No vaccinee had earlier SARS-CoV-2 infection, and nucleocapsid antibodies were negative. Fresh IL-2-containing medium replaced half the medium on days 3 and 7. In regard to this clone: Its antigen is as yet unknown.

Study-wide results and caveats: Just 1 of 255 vaccine-induced clones in healthy recipients was cross-reactive.

Trimming shortened V by 6 bases and J by 3 bases, and 17 bases separated the two germline ends. The germline V gene has CDR1 WSHSY and CDR2 SAAADI. There are 15 residues in the CDR3. The clonotype originates from a human donor who received a COVID-19 vaccine. Sequenced here: CD4+ T cells from PBMCs cultured without peptide, sampled before COVID-19 vaccination. V is TRBV10-2 and J is TRBJ1-1; weak D call: TRBD1 (5 bases). As DNA, the CDR3 is TGCGCCAGCAGGAGAGGGGAGGGACCGTACACTGAAGCTTTCTTT. This translates into CASRRGEGPYTEAFF.